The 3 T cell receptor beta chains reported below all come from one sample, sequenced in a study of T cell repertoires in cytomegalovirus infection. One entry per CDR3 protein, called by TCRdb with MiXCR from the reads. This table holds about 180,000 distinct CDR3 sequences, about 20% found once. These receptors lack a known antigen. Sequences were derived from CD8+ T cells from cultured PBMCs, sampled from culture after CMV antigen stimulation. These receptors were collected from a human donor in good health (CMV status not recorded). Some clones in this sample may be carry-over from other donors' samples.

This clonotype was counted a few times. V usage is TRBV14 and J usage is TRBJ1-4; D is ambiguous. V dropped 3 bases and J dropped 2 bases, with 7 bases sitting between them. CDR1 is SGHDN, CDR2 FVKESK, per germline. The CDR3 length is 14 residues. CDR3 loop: CASSQMETNEKLFF. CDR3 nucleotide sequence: TGTGCCAGCAGCCAGATGGAGACTAATGAAAAACTGTTTTTT. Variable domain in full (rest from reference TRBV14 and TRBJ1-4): EAGVTQFPSHSVIEKGQTVTLRCDPISGHDNLYWYRRVMGKEIKFLLHFVKESKQDESGMPNNRFLAERTGGTYSTLKVQPAELEDSGVYFCASSQMETNEKLFFGSGTQLSVL.

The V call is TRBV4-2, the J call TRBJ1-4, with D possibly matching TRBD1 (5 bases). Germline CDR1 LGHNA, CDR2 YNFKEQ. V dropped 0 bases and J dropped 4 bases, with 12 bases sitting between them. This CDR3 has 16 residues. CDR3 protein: CASSQETSGHNEKLFF. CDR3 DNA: TGTGCCAGCAGCCAAGAAACATCGGGGCATAATGAAAAACTGTTTTTT.

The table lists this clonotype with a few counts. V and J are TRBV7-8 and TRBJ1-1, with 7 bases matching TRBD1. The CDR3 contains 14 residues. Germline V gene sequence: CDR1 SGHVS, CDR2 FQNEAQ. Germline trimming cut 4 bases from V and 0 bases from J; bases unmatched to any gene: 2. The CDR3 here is CASSSDRVNTEAFF. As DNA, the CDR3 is TGTGCCAGCAGCTCTGACAGGGTGAACACTGAAGCTTTCTTT.